The sequence of this T cell receptor (beta chain) was determined in a study of a mutant IDH1 vaccine in newly diagnosed glioma. Losses at the gene ends were 2 bases for V and 0 bases for J; bases not matched to a gene: 4. CDR3 size: 16 residues. Looked up from germline, CDR1 is SGHDT and CDR2 is YYEEEE. Some clones are missing from TCRdb's copy, which holds only in-frame ones; the method was immunoSEQ multiplex PCR. The table includes approximately 50,000 clones, 65% to 80% detected once. Time point indicated: week 35, safety follow-up. Topical imiquimod was applied with each vaccine dose, which held 300 ug of mutant IDH1 20-mer peptide. Points on this clone: What it binds is not known.

This receptor was taken from a middle-aged man with glioma. The chain combines TRBV5-6 with TRBJ1-4; 7 bases match TRBD1. The sequencing used PBMCs, collected from a glioma patient whose treatment included an IDH1 peptide vaccine. DNA of the CDR3: TGTGCCAGCAGCTTATTTGGACAGGCAACTAATGAAAAACTGTTTTTT. Protein product: CASSLFGQATNEKLFF.